This is a list of T cell receptor beta chains from one sample in a study of T cells after yellow fever vaccination. TCRdb re-called the 5' RACE reads with MiXCR, one entry per CDR3 protein. The sample lists under 300,000 distinct CDR3 sequences; roughly 6.8% were seen once. The sequenced sample was CD4+ T cells sorted from PBMCs, obtained on the day of the yellow fever booster vaccination. These receptors were taken from a man aged 25-45 years who received the YFV17D yellow fever vaccine. Each CDR3 is given without its conserved first and last residue. The order of the fields is V gene, clone size, CDR3 protein. The size of a clone is reported for some rows only, either as once, few or many, or as a class for expanded clones.

V gene: TRBV4-3
clone size: -
CDR3 protein: ASSRQRGHNEQF

V gene: TRBV25-1
clone size: few
CDR3 protein: ASSDAVRPSNTEAF

V gene: TRBV20-1
clone size: many
CDR3 protein: SARGDRGHQETQY

V gene: TRBV18
clone size: -
CDR3 protein: ASSQLAGANTGELF

V gene: TRBV20-1
clone size: many
CDR3 protein: RATGGRAEAF

V gene: TRBV12-5
clone size: many
CDR3 protein: ASGFRGRGLSTGELF

V gene: TRBV5-1
clone size: many
CDR3 protein: ASSPGRQGETQY

V gene: TRBV5-1
clone size: -
CDR3 protein: ASGGSGSGANTQY

V gene: TRBV5-1
clone size: -
CDR3 protein: ASRTGTSGNTGELF

V gene: TRBV4-3
clone size: many
CDR3 protein: ASRASGTNNEQF

V gene: TRBV20-1
clone size: many
CDR3 protein: SARSASAGTSLYNEQF

V gene: TRBV18
clone size: few
CDR3 protein: ASSPPRGDRDEKLF

V gene: TRBV5-1
clone size: many
CDR3 protein: ASSFSMGGGTEAF

V gene: TRBV2
clone size: -
CDR3 protein: ASRPGQGSGYT

V gene: TRBV7-9
clone size: many
CDR3 protein: ASSLTERGDNEQF

V gene: TRBV24-1
clone size: -
CDR3 protein: ATSDGREAF

V gene: TRBV12-3/TRBV12-4
clone size: many
CDR3 protein: ASSPRTGGSDTQY

V gene: TRBV5-1
clone size: -
CDR3 protein: ASSTPTGSDTQY

V gene: TRBV6-5
clone size: many
CDR3 protein: ASSYFAHRVAYNEQF

V gene: TRBV7-6
clone size: -
CDR3 protein: ASSRILNEQF

V gene: TRBV5-1
clone size: -
CDR3 protein: ASGYDSANEQF

V gene: TRBV6-5
clone size: many
CDR3 protein: ASSSTVYEQY

V gene: TRBV19
clone size: few
CDR3 protein: ASSSDGAGAYNEQF

V gene: TRBV4-3
clone size: -
CDR3 protein: ASSQADRLTKLF

V gene: TRBV20-1
clone size: -
CDR3 protein: SAPVRGKAGNTIY

V gene: TRBV18
clone size: many
CDR3 protein: ASSPEGLPYSNQPQH